The 7 T cell receptor beta chains below were found in one sample sequenced in a study of shared clonotypes between healthy human individuals. Measured with immunoSEQ multiplex PCR; TCRdb has only the in-frame clones, and not every one. There are over a million clones in the sample; more than 75% occur only once, and 0.4% to 0.55% lies in the top ten. The sequenced sample consisted of memory CD4+ T cells from PBMCs. Described subset: CD45RA-negative fraction. Receptors were obtained from a man younger than 30 in good health. Some clones in this sample may be carry-over from other donors' samples.

This chain joins TRBV25-1 and TRBJ1-2, with no clear D. Trimming pared 2 bases from V and 7 bases from J, leaving 14 bases between. CDR1 and CDR2 from the germline V gene are MGHDK and SYGVNS. CDR3 length: 14 amino acids. The CDR3 sequence: CASSEGVSWGGYTF. The CDR3 coding sequence is TGTGCCAGCAGTGAAGGGGTCAGTTGGGGTGGCTACACCTTC.

The chain recombines TRBV5-1 with TRBJ1-1, with D uncertain. The CDR3 has 12 amino acids. Germline V gives CDR1 SGHRS, CDR2 YFSETQ. Trimming removed 2 bases at V and 6 bases at J, with 8 bases between. CDR3 region: CASSFEGPEAFF. DNA of the CDR3: TGCGCCAGCAGCTTTGAGGGCCCTGAAGCTTTCTTT.

The chain recombines TRBV5-4 with TRBJ2-2, with 9 bases lining up with TRBD2. CDR3 length: 16 residues. J was trimmed by 5 bases and V by 2 bases; bases with no gene match: 7. The V gene's germline CDR1 is SGHNT and CDR2 YYREEE (reference sequence). The CDR3 DNA follows: TGTGCCAGCAGCTTATTTAGCGGGAGTCTTACCGGGGAGCTGTTTTTT. This codes for CASSLFSGSLTGELFF.

V is TRBV11-3 and J is TRBJ2-3; 10 positions match TRBD1. The CDR3 length is 15 residues. The V gene's germline CDR1 is SGHNT and CDR2 YENEEA. Unmatched junction bases numbered 7, after V lost 8 bases and J lost 2 bases. CDR3 coding DNA: TGTGCCAGCCGGTCGGGACAGGGGACCACAGATACGCAGTATTTT. Protein sequence: CASRSGQGTTDTQYF.

The chain employs TRBV28 and TRBJ1-4; TRBD1 is a possible D gene (5 bases). CDR3 length: 13 amino acids. V gave up 9 bases and J gave up 6 bases, with 14 bases separating them. Germline CDR1 MDHEN, CDR2 SYDVKM. The CDR3 nucleotides are TGTGCCAGTGGTGGGGGGGGTCATGAAAAACTGTTTTTT. As protein: CASGGGGHEKLFF.

The rearrangement uses TRBV7-3 and TRBJ2-3; D might be TRBD2 (6 bases). Germline V gene lookup returns CDR1 SGHTA and CDR2 FQGTGA. This CDR3 is 15 amino acids long. V dropped 2 bases and J dropped 0 bases, with 9 bases sitting between them. The CDR3 sequence is CASSLFSGSTDTQYF. For the CDR3, the DNA is TGTGCCAGCAGCTTATTCAGCGGGAGCACAGATACGCAGTATTTT.

The chain links TRBV30 to TRBJ2-7, with D perhaps matching TRBD1 (6 bases). Trimming took off 8 bases at V and 2 bases at J, with 16 bases between the two ends. This CDR3 is built from 13 residues. Per the germline V gene, CDR1 is GTSNPN and CDR2 is SVGIG (reference sequence). The CDR3 sequence: CAIDRSMPYEQYF. CDR3 nucleotides: TGTGCCATTGACAGGTCGATGCCCTACGAGCAGTACTTC.